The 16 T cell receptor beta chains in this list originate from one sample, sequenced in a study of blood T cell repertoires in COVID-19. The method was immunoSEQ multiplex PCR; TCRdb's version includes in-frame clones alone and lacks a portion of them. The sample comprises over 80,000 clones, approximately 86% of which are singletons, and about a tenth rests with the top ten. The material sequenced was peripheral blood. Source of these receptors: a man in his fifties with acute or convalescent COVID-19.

The DNA for the CDR3 is TGTTCGATTCAACGGGACTTGAGCTCCTACGAGCAGTACTTC. Translation gives CSIQRDLSSYEQYF. The rearrangement uses TRBV6-5 and TRBJ2-7; a weak D match, TRBD2 (6 bases). Germline CDR1 reads MNHEY; CDR2 reads SVGAGI. This CDR3 is 14 amino acids long.

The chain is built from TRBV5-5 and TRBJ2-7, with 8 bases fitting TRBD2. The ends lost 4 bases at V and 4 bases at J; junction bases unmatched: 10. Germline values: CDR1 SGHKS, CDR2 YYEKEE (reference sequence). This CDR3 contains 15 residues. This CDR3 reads CASSTQAGVNYEQYF. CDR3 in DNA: TGTGCCAGCAGCACCCAAGCGGGAGTTAATTACGAGCAGTACTTC.

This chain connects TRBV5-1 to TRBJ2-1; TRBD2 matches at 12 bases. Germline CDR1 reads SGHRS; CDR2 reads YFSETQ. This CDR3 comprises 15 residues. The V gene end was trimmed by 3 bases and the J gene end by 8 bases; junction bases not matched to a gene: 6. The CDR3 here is CASSSVRLAGDEQFF. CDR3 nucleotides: TGCGCCAGCAGCTCCGTTCGACTAGCGGGAGATGAGCAGTTCTTC.

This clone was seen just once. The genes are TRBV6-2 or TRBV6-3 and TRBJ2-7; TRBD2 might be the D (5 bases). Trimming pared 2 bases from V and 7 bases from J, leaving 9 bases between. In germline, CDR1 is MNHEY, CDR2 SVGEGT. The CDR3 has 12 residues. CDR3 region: CASSYPRREQYF. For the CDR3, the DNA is TGTGCCAGCAGTTACCCTAGGAGGGAGCAGTACTTC.

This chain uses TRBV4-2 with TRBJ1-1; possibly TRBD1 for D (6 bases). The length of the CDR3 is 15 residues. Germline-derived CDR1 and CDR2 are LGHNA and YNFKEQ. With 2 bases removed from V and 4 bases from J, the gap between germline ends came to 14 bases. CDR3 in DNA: TGTGCCAGCAGCCAATTTATTGAGGGGGTCACTGAAGCTTTCTTT. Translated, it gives CASSQFIEGVTEAFF.

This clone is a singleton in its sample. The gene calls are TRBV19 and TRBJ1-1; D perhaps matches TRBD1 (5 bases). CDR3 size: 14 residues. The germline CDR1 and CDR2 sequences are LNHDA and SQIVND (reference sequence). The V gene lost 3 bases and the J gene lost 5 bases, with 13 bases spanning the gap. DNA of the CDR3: TGTGCCAGTAGTATGGTGGGGGGACCGACTGAAGCTTTCTTT. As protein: CASSMVGGPTEAFF.

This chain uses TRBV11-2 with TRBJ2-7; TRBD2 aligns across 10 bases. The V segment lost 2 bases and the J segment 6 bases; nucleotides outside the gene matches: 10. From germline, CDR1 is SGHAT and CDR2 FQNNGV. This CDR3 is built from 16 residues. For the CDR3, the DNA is TGTGCCAGCAGCTTAATATCAGGGCTAGCGGGAGCCGAGCAGTACTTC. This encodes CASSLISGLAGAEQYF.

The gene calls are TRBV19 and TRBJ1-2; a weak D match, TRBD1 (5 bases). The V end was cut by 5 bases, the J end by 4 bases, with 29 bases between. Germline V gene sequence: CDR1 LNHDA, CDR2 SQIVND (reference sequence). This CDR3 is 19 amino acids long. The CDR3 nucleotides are TGTGCCAGTAGTCTGAAAAGACCCACAACTGCGCTGGGGGGCTATGGCTACACCTTC. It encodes CASSLKRPTTALGGYGYTF.

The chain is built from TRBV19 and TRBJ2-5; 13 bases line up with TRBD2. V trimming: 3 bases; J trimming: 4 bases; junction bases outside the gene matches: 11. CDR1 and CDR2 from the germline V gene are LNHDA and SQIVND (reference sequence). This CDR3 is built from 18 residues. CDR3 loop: CASSIGLAGVAPRETQYF. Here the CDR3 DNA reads TGTGCCAGTAGTATCGGACTAGCGGGAGTGGCCCCCAGAGAGACCCAGTACTTC. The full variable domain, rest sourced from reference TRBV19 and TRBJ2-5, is DGGITQSPKYLFRKEGQNVTLSCEQNLNHDAMYWYRQDPGQGLRLIYYSQIVNDFQKGDIAEGYSVSREKKESFPLTVTSAQKNPTAFYLCASSIGLAGVAPRETQYFGPGTRLLVL.

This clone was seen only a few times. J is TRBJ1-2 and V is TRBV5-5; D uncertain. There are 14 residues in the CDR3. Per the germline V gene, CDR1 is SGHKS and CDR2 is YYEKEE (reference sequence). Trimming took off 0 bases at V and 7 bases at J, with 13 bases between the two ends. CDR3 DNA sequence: TGTGCCAGCAGCTTGGGGCGGGGAACGGGTGGCTACACCTTC. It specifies CASSLGRGTGGYTF.

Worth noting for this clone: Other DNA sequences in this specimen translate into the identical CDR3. CDR3 region: CASSLGLAGVNEQFF. The CDR3 DNA follows: TGCGCCAGCAGCTTGGGCCTAGCGGGAGTCAATGAGCAGTTCTTC. V gene TRBV5-1 combines with J gene TRBJ2-1; 10 bases align to TRBD2. This CDR3 has 15 residues. V gave up 0 bases and J gave up 6 bases; unmatched junction bases: 3. CDR1 and CDR2 (germline): SGHRS, YFSETQ.

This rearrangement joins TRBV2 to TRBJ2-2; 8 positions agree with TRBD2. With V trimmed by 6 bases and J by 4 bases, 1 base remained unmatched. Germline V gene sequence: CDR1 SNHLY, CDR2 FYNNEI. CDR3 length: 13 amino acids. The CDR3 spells CASSREGTGELFF. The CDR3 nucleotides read TGTGCCAGCAGCCGGGAGGGCACCGGGGAGCTGTTTTTT.

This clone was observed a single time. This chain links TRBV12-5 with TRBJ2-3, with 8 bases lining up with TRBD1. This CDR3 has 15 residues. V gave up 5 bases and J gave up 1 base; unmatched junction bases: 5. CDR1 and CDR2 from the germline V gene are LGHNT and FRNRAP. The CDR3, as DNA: TGTGCTAGTGGTCTAGGACAGGGTCGCACAGATACGCAGTATTTT. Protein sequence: CASGLGQGRTDTQYF.

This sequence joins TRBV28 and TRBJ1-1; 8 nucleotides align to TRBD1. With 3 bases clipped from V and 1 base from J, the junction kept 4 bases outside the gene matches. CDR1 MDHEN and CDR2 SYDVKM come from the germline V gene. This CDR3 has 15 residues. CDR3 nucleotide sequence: TGTGCCAGCAGTTTTGTTGGACAGGGGAACACTGAAGCTTTCTTT. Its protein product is CASSFVGQGNTEAFF.

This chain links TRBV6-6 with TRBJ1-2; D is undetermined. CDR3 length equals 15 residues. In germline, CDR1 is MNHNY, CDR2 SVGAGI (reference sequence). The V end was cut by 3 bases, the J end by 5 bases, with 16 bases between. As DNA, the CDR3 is TGTGCCAGCAGTTATAGGATCGGGGAAGGATATGGCTACACCTTC. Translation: CASSYRIGEGYGYTF.

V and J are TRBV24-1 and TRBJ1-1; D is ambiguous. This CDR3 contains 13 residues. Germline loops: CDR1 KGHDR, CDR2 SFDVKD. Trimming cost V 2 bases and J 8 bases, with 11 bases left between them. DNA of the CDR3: TGTGCCACCAGTGATTGGTCAGGAAGGGAAGCTTTCTTT. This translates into CATSDWSGREAFF.